These T cell receptor beta chains were read from a single sample in a study of T cells in Graves' hyperthyroidism and ophthalmopathy. TCRdb recomputed calls from the multiplex PCR reads with MiXCR, one row per CDR3 protein. This table has about 740,000 distinct CDR3 sequences, approximately 15% appearing once. The sample consisted of blood. Every receptor here comes from a woman between 18 and 30 years old with Graves' hyperthyroidism. Both conserved end residues are part of each CDR3. The D gene is left open where the match is weak. For some rows the clone size is stated as once, few or many, or as a class when expanded; others skip it.

.,TRBV4-1,TRBJ1-3,many,TGCGCCAGCAGCCAAGGCACAGGGAAGGGAAACACCATATATTTT,CASSQGTGKGNTIYF
.,TRBV12-3/TRBV12-4,TRBJ1-2,.,TGTACCAGCAGTTTTCAGGATAGGGGCTACACCTTC,CTSSFQDRGYTF
.,TRBV4-3,TRBJ1-5,few,TGCGCCAGCAGCCAAGATATAGGAACTAATCAGCCCCAGCATTTT,CASSQDIGTNQPQHF
.,TRBV7-3,TRBJ2-5,few,TGTGCCAGCAGCTTAAGCCCAGGCCAGGGAGGGACCCAGTACTTC,CASSLSPGQGGTQYF
.,TRBV6-5,TRBJ1-1,.,TGTGCCAGCATTAAAATATGGGGACCAAAGAACACTGAAGCTTTCTTT,CASIKIWGPKNTEAFF
TRBD1,TRBV14,TRBJ2-7,few,TGTGCCAGCAGCCTAAGGCGAATAGAACAGGGGTTCTACGAGCAGTACTTC,CASSLRRIEQGFYEQYF
TRBD1,TRBV24-1,TRBJ1-1,few,TGTGCCACCAGTGACGATAACAGGGGACCTGAAGCTTTCTTT,CATSDDNRGPEAFF
TRBD1,TRBV5-5,TRBJ2-1,few,TGTGCCAGCAGCGGGACGGGACAGGGGGCGACGAATGAGCAGTTCTTC,CASSGTGQGATNEQFF
.,TRBV11-2,TRBJ2-2,many,TGTGCCAGCAGCTTAGTAGGCACCGGGGAGCTGTTTTTT,CASSLVGTGELFF
.,TRBV20-1,TRBJ2-7,many,TGCAGTGCTAGAGATCAGGGATACTACGAGCAGTACTTC,CSARDQGYYEQYF
.,TRBV20-1,TRBJ2-2,many,TGCAGTGCTAGAGTGGACAGAGAGGCCGGGGAGCTGTTTTTT,CSARVDREAGELFF
.,TRBV15,TRBJ1-4,few,TGTGCCACCAGCAGAGGGGGGACTGCGAATGAAAAACTGTTTTTT,CATSRGGTANEKLFF
TRBD2,TRBV14,TRBJ2-7,many,TGTGCCAGCAGTCTATCCGGGCTAGCGGGCGAGCAGTACTTC,CASSLSGLAGEQYF